This T cell receptor beta chain was obtained from a study of blood T cell repertoires in COVID-19. Background on the study: Donors in the United States, Italy and Spain gave samples during acute or convalescent COVID-19. From T cells, B-cell-depleted T cells, or PBMCs came the material, which was cDNA or gDNA.

Methods used by the authors: Reference gene primers were amplified, and this amplification served to estimate nucleated cell counts. Sequencing used immunoSEQ multiplex PCR; TCRdb keeps in-frame clones, though not all of them. The V and J calls and clone size are taken from that table; D and trimming were inferred from the DNA. The sample carries roughly 330,000 clones, approximately 88% recorded once. This clone has a handful of counts. This TCR derives from a woman aged 45-60 years with active or convalescent COVID-19. Sequences were obtained from peripheral blood.

CDR3 in DNA: TGTGCCAGCAGCCAGGGTTCTGAAGCTTTCTTT. As protein: CASSQGSEAFF. V usage is TRBV6-5 and J usage is TRBJ1-1, with D possibly matching TRBD1 (5 bases). The V end was cut by 6 bases, the J end by 6 bases, with 8 bases between. The CDR3 sequence is 11 residues long. The germline CDR1 and CDR2 sequences are MNHEY and SVGAGI.